This TCR beta chain originates from a study of OX40 agonist ivuxolimab in advanced cancers. Looking at the study overall: Aged 23 to 79 with a mean of about 60 years, they were about 83% male. The study's findings and limits: There was clonal expansion of CD4+ and CD8+ blood T cells by week 6 at 0.1 to 3.0 mg/kg.

Sequenced by immunoSEQ multiplex PCR; TCRdb stores in-frame clones only, minus some. This table holds around 90,000 clones, about nine tenths found once. This clone was picked up one time. Its specificity is unknown. Patients were ruled out by autoimmune disease history or systemic immunosuppression. The input for sequencing was CD4+ or CD8+ T cells sorted from blood, taken in a trial of the OX40 agonist ivuxolimab. The clonotype comes from an adult with an advanced solid tumor such as melanoma, head and neck, liver or kidney cancer.

The CDR3 DNA follows: TGTGCCAGCAGCACGGAGCGGGAGGGCCGCCACAATGAGCAGTTCTTC. Its protein is CASSTEREGRHNEQFF. The chain joins TRBV7-8 to TRBJ2-1, with 10 bases fitting TRBD2. This CDR3 has 16 residues. V shed 5 bases and J 5 bases; nucleotides not matched to a gene: 9. In germline, CDR1 is SGHVS, CDR2 FQNEAQ.